One sample yielded the 30 T cell receptor beta chains listed below, sequenced in a study of metastatic and nonmetastatic thyroid tumors. Until they underwent thyroid surgery, no patient had received any treatment. TCRdb re-called clones from the PCR reads using MiXCR. The sample shows tens of thousands of clones, about a sixth of them seen only once. The sample was blood. All receptors come from a female donor with papillary thyroid cancer or a benign thyroid nodule (not recorded which). Some clones in this sample may be carry-over from other donors' samples.

This clone was seen at least ten times. A much larger clone differs from this one at a single base, so this may be a read error. The rearrangement uses TRBV20-1 and TRBJ2-6; TRBD1 is a possible D gene (5 bases). Germline V CDR1 and CDR2: DFQATT, SNEGSKA (reference sequence). CDR3 size: 14 residues. CDR3 amino acids: CSAIQQSGANVPTF. The CDR3 nucleotides are TGCAGTGCTATACAGCAATCTGGGGCCAACGTCCCGACTTTC.

This clone was counted at least ten times. The genes are TRBV2 and TRBJ2-6; TRBD2 aligns across 11 bases. V was clipped by 6 bases and J by 1 base; unmatched bases: 8. CDR3 size: 18 residues. The germline CDR1 and CDR2 sequences are SNHLY and FYNNEI. CDR3 sequence reads: CASRQLAGALSGANVLTF. CDR3 nucleotide sequence: TGTGCCAGCAGACAACTAGCGGGGGCCCTATCTGGGGCCAACGTCCTGACTTTC.

This clone was seen many times. Since a much larger clone is just one base distant, this may be a read error. This CDR3 is missing its conserved last phenylalanine or tryptophan, likely due to a read error. The chain couples TRBV30 to TRBJ1-1; D gene uncertain. V was shortened by 5 bases and J by 9 bases, with 13 bases between the two germline ends. This CDR3 comprises 11 residues. Per germline, CDR1 GTSNPN and CDR2 SVGIG (reference sequence). The CDR3 DNA sequence: TGTGCCTGGGGGCCCCTAGAGAAAGCTTTCCTT. It encodes CAWGPLEKAFL.

This clone has a count of ten or more. The chain recombines TRBV10-2 with TRBJ1-2; no clear D. Germline CDR1 reads WSHSY; CDR2 reads SAAADI. The CDR3 totals 14 residues. Trimming pared 3 bases from V and 0 bases from J, leaving 8 bases between. CDR3 bases: TGCGCCAGCAGTGACGGAGTAACTAACTATGGCTACACCTTC. Its translation is CASSDGVTNYGYTF.

This clone was detected ten times or more. The rearrangement links TRBV7-8 to TRBJ1-6, with 8 positions matching TRBD1. Germline loops: CDR1 SGHVS, CDR2 FQNEAQ. Trimming at V came to 5 bases and at J to 6 bases, leaving 6 bases not matched to a gene. The CDR3 extends over 15 amino acids. The CDR3 reads CASSLGQGSNSPLHF. Written as DNA, the CDR3 is TGTGCCAGCAGCCTAGGACAGGGTAGTAATTCACCCCTCCACTTT.

This clone came up many times. This chain links TRBV5-1 with TRBJ2-7; 10 bases map to TRBD1. Germline V gene data show CDR1 as SGHRS and CDR2 as YFSETQ. The CDR3 has 15 residues. V was clipped by 3 bases and J by 6 bases; unmatched bases: 9. CDR3 loop: CASSSEDRGGSEQYF. The CDR3 DNA is TGCGCCAGCAGCTCGGAGGACAGGGGGGGGTCCGAGCAGTACTTC.

This clone was observed many times. This may stem from a read error, because a much larger clone lies one nucleotide away. The V gene is TRBV28, the J gene TRBJ2-2, with TRBD1 as a possible D gene (6 bases). The length of the CDR3 is 18 residues. Germline V gene lookup returns CDR1 MDHEN and CDR2 SYDVKM. Trimming removed 4 bases at V and 2 bases at J, with 20 bases between. Here the CDR3 DNA reads TGTGCCAGCAGTTCCAACCCGGACAGACCTATTAACACCGGGGAGCTGTTTTTT. It encodes CASSSNPDRPINTGELFF.

This clone is a singleton in its sample. This rearrangement joins TRBV7-3 to TRBJ2-7, with TRBD1 matching 9 bases. V shed 3 bases and J 2 bases; nucleotides not matched to a gene: 2. The CDR3 spans 14 residues. Germline CDR1 reads SGHTA; CDR2 reads FQGTGA. This chain's CDR3 is CASSLGTGPYEQYF. In DNA, the CDR3 is TGTGCCAGCAGCTTGGGGACAGGGCCCTACGAGCAGTACTTC.

The chain carries TRBV7-8 and TRBJ2-7; 8 nucleotides align to TRBD2. The CDR3 contains 15 residues. Per germline, CDR1 SGHVS and CDR2 FQNEAQ. The junction had 7 bases not matched to a gene; V was cut back by 1 base and J by 5 bases. CDR3 coding DNA: TGTGCCAGCAGCTTAGTTTGGACTAGCTTAAACGAGCAGTACTTC. This codes for CASSLVWTSLNEQYF.

The V and J genes are TRBV30 and TRBJ1-2; no clear D gene. This CDR3 contains 13 residues. V was pared by 3 bases and J by 3 bases, with 11 bases between. Germline values: CDR1 GTSNPN, CDR2 SVGIG (reference sequence). CDR3: CAWSRGSDYGYTF. CDR3 bases: TGTGCCTGGAGCCGTGGTTCTGACTATGGCTACACCTTC. Filled out from reference TRBV30 and TRBJ1-2, the complete variable domain reads SQTIHQWPATLVQPVGSPLSLECTVEGTSNPNLYWYRQAAGRGLQLLFYSVGIGQISSEVPQNLSASRPQDRQFILSSKKLLLSDSGFYLCAWSRGSDYGYTFGSGTRLTVV.

This clone was detected many times. The V and J genes are TRBV4-1 and TRBJ1-5, with D hard to call. V gave up 0 bases and J gave up 0 bases, with 6 bases separating them. Germline V CDR1 and CDR2: MGHRA, YSYEKL. The CDR3 is made up of 15 amino acids. The CDR3 protein is CASSQDRNSNQPQHF. CDR3 DNA sequence: TGCGCCAGCAGCCAAGACCGAAATAGCAATCAGCCCCAGCATTTT.

This clone was recorded many times. The rearrangement uses TRBV28 and TRBJ1-4; D possibly corresponds to TRBD1 (6 bases). The ends were cut back, 6 bases at V and 4 bases at J, with 15 bases in the middle. Germline V gives CDR1 MDHEN, CDR2 SYDVKM. CDR3 length: 15 amino acids. As DNA, the CDR3 is TGTGCCAGCAGGACTTCAGGGGAGAGTAATGAAAAACTGTTTTTT. Encoded protein: CASRTSGESNEKLFF.

In this sample, this clone is medium-sized (0.01 to 0.1%). The chain joins TRBV6-5 to TRBJ2-1; 13 nucleotides line up with TRBD2. Germline lookup yields CDR1 MNHEY and CDR2 SVGAGI. This CDR3 is built from 17 residues. The ends lost 6 bases at V and 3 bases at J; junction bases unmatched: 8. The CDR3 spells CASSTTSGGEGYNEQFF. CDR3 DNA: TGTGCCAGCAGCACTACTAGCGGGGGGGAAGGCTACAATGAGCAGTTCTTC.

J is TRBJ2-6 and V is TRBV11-2; no clear D gene. The V and J ends lost 1 base and 1 base respectively, with 5 bases between them. The CDR3 loop spans 15 amino acids. Germline CDR1 SGHAT, CDR2 FQNNGV. In DNA form, the CDR3 reads TGTGCCAGCAGCTTAGTGGCGTCTGGGGCCAACGTCCTGACTTTC. Translated: CASSLVASGANVLTF.

This clone was observed at least ten times. V is TRBV28 and J is TRBJ1-3, with D unresolved. The length of the CDR3 is 16 residues. The V end lost 4 bases, the J end lost 3 bases, and 16 bases lay between the germline ends. Looked up from germline, CDR1 is MDHEN and CDR2 is SYDVKM. CDR3 protein: CASSSLLPWGGNTIYF. The CDR3 region has the DNA TGTGCCAGCAGTTCGCTCTTGCCATGGGGTGGAAACACCATATATTTT. Full variable domain (remainder filled in from reference TRBV28 and TRBJ1-3): DVKVTQSSRYLVKRTGEKVFLECVQDMDHENMFWYRQDPGLGLRLIYFSYDVKMKEKGDIPEGYSVSREKKERFSLILESASTNQTSMYLCASSSLLPWGGNTIYFGEGSWLTVV.

This clone was seen at least ten times. The chain employs TRBV19 and TRBJ2-2; 8 bases agree with TRBD2. Germline CDR1 LNHDA, CDR2 SQIVND (reference sequence). This CDR3 region has 14 residues. The V segment lost 3 bases and the J segment 7 bases; nucleotides outside the gene matches: 4. The CDR3 spells CASSITSGSGELFF. The CDR3 DNA sequence: TGTGCCAGTAGTATTACTAGCGGTAGCGGGGAGCTGTTTTTT.

The chain has TRBV5-1 and TRBJ1-2; 7 nucleotides align to TRBD1. The V gene's germline CDR1 is SGHRS and CDR2 YFSETQ. The CDR3 spans 13 residues. The chain's CDR3 is CDCSFVTGDGYTF. CDR3 nucleotide sequence: TGCGACTGCAGCTTTGTCACAGGGGACGGCTACACCTTC.

In this sample, this clone turned up many times. The genes are TRBV6-4 and TRBJ2-5, with 8 bases matching TRBD2. Germline lookup yields CDR1 MRHNA and CDR2 SNTAGT. There are 15 residues in the CDR3. The V gene end was trimmed by 3 bases and the J gene end by 4 bases; junction bases not matched to a gene: 7. CDR3 amino acids: CASSDRSGGPETQYF. CDR3 bases: TGTGCCAGCAGTGATCGCAGCGGGGGTCCAGAGACCCAGTACTTC.

This clone was counted only a few times. The junction shows a germline mismatch at one end, possibly a read error. Other nucleotide sequences in the sample specify the same CDR3. V is TRBV12-3 or TRBV12-4 and J is TRBJ1-5; D unclear. CDR3 length: 16 residues. The CDR3 here is CASRKGVGESNQPQHF. The CDR3 DNA reads as TGTGCAAGCAGAAAAGGCGTAGGCGAGAGCAATCAGCCCCAGCATTTT.

This clone was seen at least ten times. An end of the junction differs from the germline gene, which may be a read error. This rearrangement joins TRBV28 to TRBJ1-1, with a weak D call TRBD1 (6 bases). This CDR3 region has 16 residues. Germline assignment: CDR1 MDHEN and CDR2 SYDVKM. CDR3 coding DNA: TGTGCCAGCAGTTTCAACAGGGTTACGATGAACGCTGAAGCTTTCTTT. Its translation: CASSFNRVTMNAEAFF.

This clone showed up many times. Other DNA sequences in the same sample also yield this CDR3. V usage is TRBV9 and J usage is TRBJ2-6, with D perhaps matching TRBD2 (5 bases). The length of the CDR3 is 18 residues. Per the germline V gene, CDR1 is SGDLS and CDR2 is YYNGEE. V lost 0 bases to trimming and J lost 1 base, with 14 bases between them. The CDR3 region is CASSVAKEAVSGANVLTF. The CDR3 bases are TGTGCCAGCAGCGTAGCGAAGGAGGCAGTTTCTGGGGCCAACGTCCTGACTTTC.

The sample holds many counts of this clone. This chain uses TRBV19 with TRBJ2-5; D call uncertain. V dropped 2 bases and J dropped 3 bases, with 7 bases sitting between them. CDR3 length equals 13 residues. Germline V gene lookup returns CDR1 LNHDA and CDR2 SQIVND (reference sequence). The CDR3 reads CASSISIEETQYF. CDR3 DNA sequence: TGTGCCAGTAGTATATCTATAGAAGAGACCCAGTACTTC.

CDR3 amino acids: CASSFYNQPQHF. Here the CDR3 DNA reads TGTGCCAGCAGCTTTTACAATCAGCCCCAGCATTTT. This chain links TRBV11-2 with TRBJ1-5; no definite D call. This CDR3 has 12 residues. Germline CDR1 and CDR2: SGHAT and FQNNGV. The germline V and J ends were trimmed by 3 bases and 3 bases, with 3 bases remaining between them.

Turning to this clone: The same CDR3 can be traced to other DNA sequences in this sample. The chain is built from TRBV5-4 and TRBJ2-3, with 7 bases fitting TRBD2. Germline V CDR1 and CDR2: SGHNT, YYREEE (reference sequence). The CDR3 sequence is 17 residues long. With V trimmed by 0 bases and J by 0 bases, 7 bases remained unmatched. CDR3 amino acids: CASSLGMAGVSTDTQYF. The CDR3 nucleotides are TGTGCCAGCAGCTTGGGGATGGCGGGGGTAAGCACAGATACGCAGTATTTT.

This clone was seen only a few times. Compared with germline, one end of the junction differs, possibly owing to a read error. V gene TRBV27 combines with J gene TRBJ2-7; D is possibly TRBD1 (6 bases). Germline V gene sequence: CDR1 MNHEY, CDR2 SMNVEV (reference sequence). The CDR3 length is 17 residues. The CDR3 DNA reads as TGTGCCAGCAGTTTATTTCCTCCACAGGGAGCGACCTACGATCAGTACTTC. This gives the protein CASSLFPPQGATYDQYF.

In this sample, this clone turned up many times. The J gene is TRBJ1-6, the V gene TRBV3-1; D remains ambiguous. The V end was cut by 0 bases, the J end by 9 bases, with 12 bases between. From germline, CDR1 is LGHDT and CDR2 YNNKEL (reference sequence). The CDR3 consists of 15 residues. The CDR3 loop reads CASSQDWAEGSPLHF. The DNA for the CDR3 is TGTGCCAGCAGCCAAGATTGGGCAGAAGGTTCACCCCTCCACTTT.

This clone was counted a few times. Its ends do not fully match the called genes, so a read error is possible. V gene TRBV2 combines with J gene TRBJ1-1; 8 bases match TRBD1. The CDR3 spans 13 residues. Per the germline V gene, CDR1 is SNHLY and CDR2 is FYNNEI. The CDR3 reads CASSGQGNTESFF. The CDR3 DNA reads TGTGCCAGCAGTGGACAGGGGAACACTGAATCTTTCTTT.

This clone occurred many times. Other DNA variants within this sample encode the same CDR3. The chain joins TRBV20-1 to TRBJ1-1; D is possibly TRBD1 (6 bases). V was clipped by 0 bases and J by 1 base, with 12 bases between them. The CDR3 is 15 residues long. The germline CDR1 and CDR2 sequences are DFQATT and SNEGSKA (reference sequence). Here the CDR3 reads CSARDPRGKNTEAFF. The CDR3 DNA follows: TGCAGTGCTAGAGATCCGAGGGGGAAGAACACTGAAGCTTTCTTT.

This clone has ten or more counts. This rearrangement joins TRBV18 to TRBJ2-1, with TRBD1 identical over 8 bases. Germline CDR1 and CDR2: KGHSH and LQKENI. The length of the CDR3 is 16 residues. V trimming: 3 bases; J trimming: 5 bases; junction bases outside the gene matches: 9. The CDR3 DNA is TGTGCCAGCTCACCCTCCCGGACAGGGCCGAACAATGAGCAGTTCTTC. This encodes CASSPSRTGPNNEQFF.

This clone is labeled medium-sized. The genes are TRBV6-1 and TRBJ2-1, with D perhaps TRBD1 (5 bases). The ends were cut back, 5 bases at V and 0 bases at J, with 11 bases in the middle. Germline V gene data show CDR1 as MNHNS and CDR2 as SASEGT. The CDR3 has 15 amino acids. Here the CDR3 DNA reads TGTGCCAGCAGTATCAAGGGGCGCTCCTACAATGAGCAGTTCTTC. Translation gives CASSIKGRSYNEQFF.